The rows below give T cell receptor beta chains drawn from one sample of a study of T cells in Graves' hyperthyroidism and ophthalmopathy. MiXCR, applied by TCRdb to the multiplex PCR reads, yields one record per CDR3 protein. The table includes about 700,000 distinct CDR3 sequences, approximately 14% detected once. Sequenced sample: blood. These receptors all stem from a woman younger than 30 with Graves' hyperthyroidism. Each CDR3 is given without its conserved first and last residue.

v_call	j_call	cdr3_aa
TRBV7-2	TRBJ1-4	ASSFGQVNEKLF
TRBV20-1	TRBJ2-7	SAASSLMDEQY
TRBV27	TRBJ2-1	AIQGYNEQF
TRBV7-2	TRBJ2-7	ASKIGAATSYEQY
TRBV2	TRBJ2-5	ASSGERGSQETQY
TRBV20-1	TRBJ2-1	SARDPALHGNEQF
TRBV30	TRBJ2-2	AWSVRERAITGELF
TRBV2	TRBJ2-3	ASSGGSPHTDTQY
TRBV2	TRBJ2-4	ASNSGTGVDIQY
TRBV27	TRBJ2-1	ASSLLAGYYNEQF
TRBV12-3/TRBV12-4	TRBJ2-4	ASSLTAPLAKNIQY
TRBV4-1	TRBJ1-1	ASSQVVGYTEAF
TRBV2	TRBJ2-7	ASSEASPGAPPSYEQY
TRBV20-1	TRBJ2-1	SAQAGTGGGGEQF
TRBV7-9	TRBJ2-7	ASSFLGGYEQY
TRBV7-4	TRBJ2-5	ASSPAQGTGWETQY
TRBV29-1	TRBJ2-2	SVDRQNTGELF
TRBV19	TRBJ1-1	ASTPGPQATEAF
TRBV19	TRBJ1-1	ASSIPTEAF
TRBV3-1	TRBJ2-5	ASSRGFRPTWTQH
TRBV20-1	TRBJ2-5	SARGPGETQY
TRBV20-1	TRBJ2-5	SARQGGETQY
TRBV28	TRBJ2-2	ASSSTGTNRRF
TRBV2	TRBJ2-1	ASSEGGLANEQF
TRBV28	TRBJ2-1	ASSPTSGSSEQF
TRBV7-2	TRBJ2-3	ASSLGPGGIADTQY
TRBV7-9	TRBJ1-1	ATRGPWNTEAF
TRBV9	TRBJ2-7	ASSLSGQGLDEQY
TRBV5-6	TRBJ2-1	ASSLKSAYNEQF
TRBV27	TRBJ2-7	ASSTNLANEQY
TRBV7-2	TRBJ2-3	ASSLRLAGSTDTQY
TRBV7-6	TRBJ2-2	ASSLIMTSGNTGELF
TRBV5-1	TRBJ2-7	ASSLDRGPSYEQY
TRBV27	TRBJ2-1	ASSLDRPTYNEQF
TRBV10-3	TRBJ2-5	AISVAVGQGFGQETQY
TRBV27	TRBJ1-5	ASSLGPRASNQPQH
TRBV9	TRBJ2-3	ASSVDGGIRTDTQY
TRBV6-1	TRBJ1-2	ASRTLTGDYGYT
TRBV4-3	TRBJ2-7	ASSQVGDSASYEQY
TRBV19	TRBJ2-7	ASSISSEYSYEQY